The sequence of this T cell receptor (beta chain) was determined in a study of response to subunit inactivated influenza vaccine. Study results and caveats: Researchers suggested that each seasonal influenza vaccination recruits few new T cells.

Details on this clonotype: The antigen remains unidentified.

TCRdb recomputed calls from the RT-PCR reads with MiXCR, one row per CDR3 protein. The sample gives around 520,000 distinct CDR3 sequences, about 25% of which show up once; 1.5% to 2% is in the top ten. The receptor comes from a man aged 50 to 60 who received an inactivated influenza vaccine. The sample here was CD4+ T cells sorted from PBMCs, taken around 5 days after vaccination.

This chain's CDR3 is CSATKSGTLNTGELFF. The CDR3 region has the DNA TGCAGTGCTACAAAATCCGGGACATTAAACACCGGGGAGCTGTTTTTT. The gene calls are TRBV20-1 and TRBJ2-2; D possibly corresponds to TRBD1 (6 bases). The CDR3 has 16 residues. V was pared by 4 bases and J by 2 bases, with 17 bases between. Germline-derived CDR1 and CDR2 are DFQATT and SNEGSKA (reference sequence).